These 5 T cell receptor beta chains originate from one sample sequenced in a study of patients and donors after allogeneic stem cell transplantation. One entry per CDR3 protein, called by TCRdb with MiXCR from the RT-PCR reads. The table lists under 30,000 distinct CDR3 sequences, less than 45% of them singletons. Sequencing input: blood, either unsorted or a sorted T cell fraction (not recorded which). All receptors derive from a human donor who was either an allogeneic HSCT recipient or a stem cell or donor lymphocyte infusion donor (not recorded which). It is not recorded whose cells these are; they may come from a transplant donor.

The chain couples TRBV10-1 to TRBJ1-6; 11 nucleotides align to TRBD1. Germline loops: CDR1 WNHNN, CDR2 SYGVQD (reference sequence). The CDR3 is made up of 16 amino acids. V lost 0 bases to trimming and J lost 9 bases; unmatched junction nucleotides: 4. The CDR3 sequence: CASSESPGTGGSPLHF. The CDR3 bases are TGCGCCAGCAGTGAGTCGCCCGGGACAGGGGGTTCACCCCTCCACTTT.

The chain joins TRBV10-3 to TRBJ2-1; 7 bases fit TRBD2. The V gene end was trimmed by 4 bases and the J gene end by 5 bases; junction bases not matched to a gene: 8. The CDR3 covers 15 residues. CDR1 is ENHRY, CDR2 SYGVKD, per germline. The CDR3 bases are TGTGCCATCAGTGGAGTGGGAGGGCCAAACAATGAGCAGTTCTTC. Translated: CAISGVGGPNNEQFF.

This clonotype was observed a handful of times. The chain carries TRBV12-3 or TRBV12-4 and TRBJ1-6, with D possibly matching TRBD1 (5 bases). With 6 bases removed from V and 6 bases from J, the gap between germline ends came to 15 bases. The CDR3 is made up of 15 amino acids. The CDR3: CASSTPDSPNSPLHF. CDR3 in DNA: TGTGCCAGCAGCACCCCCGACAGCCCTAATTCACCCCTCCACTTT.

V is TRBV7-9 and J is TRBJ1-5; D not resolved. V was shortened by 6 bases and J by 0 bases, with 6 bases between the two germline ends. Germline V gene sequence: CDR1 SEHNR, CDR2 FQNEAQ (reference sequence). This CDR3 contains 13 residues. The CDR3 reads CASSVGSNQPQHF. In nucleotides, the CDR3 is TGTGCCAGCAGTGTTGGTAGCAATCAGCCCCAGCATTTT.

This sequence joins TRBV5-1 and TRBJ2-1, with D possibly matching TRBD1 (6 bases). Germline assignment: CDR1 SGHRS and CDR2 YFSETQ. The CDR3 loop spans 13 amino acids. Trimming shortened V by 5 bases and J by 4 bases, and 10 bases separated the two germline ends. CDR3 protein: CASSSTGYNEQFF. DNA of the CDR3: TGCGCCAGCAGTTCGACAGGTTACAATGAGCAGTTCTTC.